Shown below are 10 T cell receptor beta chains from a single sample sequenced in a study of PD-L1 blockade in urothelial cancer. Clones were sequenced by immunoSEQ multiplex PCR, and TCRdb holds only the in-frame ones, with some missing. The sample gives more than 45,000 clones, approximately 89% of which show up once; approximately 4.1% is in the top ten. The source was PBMCs, collected around atezolizumab (anti-PD-L1) treatment. The receptor source for this set is a man older than 75 with urothelial cancer.

This chain connects TRBV30 to TRBJ2-7; TRBD1 agrees at 9 bases. CDR1 and CDR2 (germline): GTSNPN, SVGIG (reference sequence). The V and J ends lost 2 bases and 5 bases, in that order; junction bases with no gene match: 4. CDR3 size: 13 residues. The CDR3 DNA is TGTGCCTGGAGTTGGGACAGGGACCACGAGCAGTACTTC. Its translation: CAWSWDRDHEQYF.

The chain carries TRBV28 and TRBJ1-2, with D possibly TRBD1 on 5 matching bases. Germline CDR1 MDHEN, CDR2 SYDVKM. This CDR3 has 15 residues. Deletions cut 1 base from V and 2 bases from J, with 11 bases between. CDR3 DNA: TGTGCCAGCAGTTTATTCGGCAGGGCAAACTATGGCTACACCTTC. This gives the protein CASSLFGRANYGYTF.

V gene TRBV4-3 combines with J gene TRBJ2-5; 13 bases map to TRBD2. V lost 1 base and J lost 5; bases outside the gene matches: 4. The CDR3 consists of 16 residues. Germline values: CDR1 LGHNA, CDR2 YSLEER. CDR3 loop: CASSQGTSGRMETQYF. The CDR3 bases are TGCGCCAGCAGCCAAGGGACTAGCGGGAGAATGGAGACCCAGTACTTC.

V gene TRBV2 combines with J gene TRBJ1-2; tentatively, D is TRBD1 (6 bases). V was pared by 6 bases and J by 1 base, with 12 bases between. CDR3 size: 14 residues. Germline V gene lookup returns CDR1 SNHLY and CDR2 FYNNEI. In DNA, the CDR3 is TGTGCCAGCAGAGGCGGACAGCGTAACTATGGCTACACCTTC. It translates to CASRGGQRNYGYTF.

The chain couples TRBV5-4 to TRBJ2-5; TRBD2 aligns across 7 bases. Germline loops: CDR1 SGHNT, CDR2 YYREEE (reference sequence). After removal of 1 base from V and 5 bases from J, the junction contained 5 bases not matched to a gene. The CDR3 sequence is 14 residues long. This CDR3 reads CASSLRGGTETQYF. The CDR3, as DNA: TGTGCCAGCAGCTTGAGGGGAGGGACGGAGACCCAGTACTTC.

The V and J genes are TRBV13 and TRBJ1-1; a weak D match, TRBD1 (6 bases). CDR3 length: 15 residues. The V end was cut by 5 bases, the J end by 5 bases, with 18 bases between. Germline CDR1 and CDR2: PRHDT and FYEKMQ (reference sequence). CDR3 bases: TGTGCCAGCAGCGGTAACAGGGTAAGAGGGACTGAAGCTTTCTTT. It yields the protein CASSGNRVRGTEAFF.

The chain joins TRBV15 to TRBJ1-4; a weak D match, TRBD1 (5 bases). From germline, CDR1 is LNHNV and CDR2 YYDKDF (reference sequence). V was shortened by 0 bases and J by 0 bases, with 14 bases between the two germline ends. The CDR3 has 18 amino acids. CDR3 DNA: TGTGCCACCAGCAGAGATAAATTGGGGCATGCAACTAATGAAAAACTGTTTTTT. Translated: CATSRDKLGHATNEKLFF.

This clone was seen a handful of times. V gene TRBV28 combines with J gene TRBJ2-1, with TRBD1 matching 9 bases. Germline CDR1 and CDR2: MDHEN and SYDVKM. Trimming at V came to 3 bases and at J to 4 bases, leaving 7 bases not matched to a gene. The CDR3 is 16 residues long. CDR3 coding DNA: TGTGCCAGCAGTTTTTACCGGGACAGGGATTACAATGAGCAGTTCTTC. Its translation is CASSFYRDRDYNEQFF.

For the CDR3, the DNA is TGTGCCAGTAGTAGGGCGGGAGTACGGGAGACCCAGTACTTC. Encoded protein: CASSRAGVRETQYF. This chain connects TRBV19 to TRBJ2-5, with 7 bases aligning to TRBD2. CDR3 length: 14 residues. Germline CDR1 LNHDA, CDR2 SQIVND (reference sequence). The V segment lost 4 bases and the J segment 5 bases; nucleotides outside the gene matches: 7.

The chain uses TRBV4-2 and TRBJ1-5; maybe TRBD1 (5 bases). Germline assignment: CDR1 LGHNA and CDR2 YNFKEQ. The CDR3 is made up of 14 amino acids. V was shortened by 4 bases and J by 6 bases, with 13 bases between the two germline ends. The DNA for the CDR3 is TGTGCCAGCAGCCCCGGAACAGGACGTCAGCCCCAGCATTTT. Protein sequence: CASSPGTGRQPQHF.